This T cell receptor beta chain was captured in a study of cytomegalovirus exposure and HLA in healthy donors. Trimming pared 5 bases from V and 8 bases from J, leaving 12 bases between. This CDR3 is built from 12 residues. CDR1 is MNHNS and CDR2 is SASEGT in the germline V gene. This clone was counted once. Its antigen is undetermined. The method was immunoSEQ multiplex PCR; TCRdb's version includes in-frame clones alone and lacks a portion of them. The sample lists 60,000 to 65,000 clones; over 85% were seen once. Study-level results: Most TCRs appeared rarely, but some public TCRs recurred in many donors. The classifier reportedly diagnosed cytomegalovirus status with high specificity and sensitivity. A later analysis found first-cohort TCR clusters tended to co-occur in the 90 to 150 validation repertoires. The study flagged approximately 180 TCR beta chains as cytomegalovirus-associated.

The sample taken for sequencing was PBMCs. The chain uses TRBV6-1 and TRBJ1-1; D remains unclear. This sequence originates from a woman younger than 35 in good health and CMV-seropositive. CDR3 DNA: TGTGCCAGCAGTCCCCGGTATGTGGAAGCTTTCTTT. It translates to CASSPRYVEAFF.